This section outlines one TCR beta chain sequence together with its context. Its binding antigen is unknown. The sample holds no much larger clone one base away, and base qualities are not on file. Patients with a history of autoimmune disease or receiving systemic immunosuppression were excluded from the trial. Peripheral blood for TCR sequencing was collected from all dose cohorts at baseline, on cycle 4 day 1, and on cycle 7 day 1. Samples came from an open-label, multicenter, first-in-human phase I dose-escalation trial of ivuxolimab. Adults with locally advanced or metastatic head and neck squamous cell, hepatocellular, melanoma or renal cell carcinoma were enrolled in the trial. Before TCR sequencing, CD4+ T cells and CD8+ T cells from peripheral blood were sorted into separate populations. To sequence the TCRbeta CDR3 region, genomic DNA was isolated from the sorted cells. TCRbeta CDR3 regions were sequenced using the immunoSEQ Assay. What TCRdb holds here is the immuneACCESS table cut down to in-frame rearrangements. Part of the clones is not present; checked against another copy, under half of the missing clones reflect an unresolved V gene, and the others are unexplained. The sample data list under 90,000 clones, and 75% to 85% of these were observed just once. The ten largest make up 1.4% of the sample.

This sample is drawn from a study of OX40 agonist ivuxolimab in advanced cancers. Background on the whole study: Ivuxolimab was a fully human IgG2 agonistic monoclonal antibody targeting the costimulatory receptor OX40 (CD134). The monotherapy dose-escalation portion (N ≈ 50 patients) of the phase I ivuxolimab trial is reported in the paper. Patients were allowed to have had prior anti-PD-1, anti-PD-L1 or anti-CTLA-4 therapy, and around 37% of the dose-escalation patients had previously received checkpoint inhibitors. Intravenous ivuxolimab was administered to patients every 2 weeks at six dose levels: 0.01, 0.1, 0.3, 1.5, 3 and 10 mg/kg. The dose-escalation cohort was about 83% male with a mean age of about 60 years, ranging from roughly 23 to 85. Three dose-escalation patients achieved partial responses, one with hepatocellular carcinoma and two with cutaneous melanoma. Of the roughly 54 dose-escalation patients, hepatocellular carcinoma was present in around 19, melanoma in roughly 15, renal cell carcinoma in 9 and head and neck cancer in 9. The purpose of peripheral TCRbeta sequencing was to test whether ivuxolimab changed TCR sequence diversity and led to clonal T-cell expansion.

Overall study outcomes, separate from this receptor: Low levels of normalized T-cell clonal expansion were also seen in some patients who did not respond. Clonal expansion of both CD4+ and CD8+ blood T cells was observed from baseline to week 6 at doses 0.1 to 3.0 mg/kg. The antigen specificity of the peripheral T cells that underwent clonal expansion was not determined. After ivuxolimab, expanded clones were on average more numerous among CD8+ T cells than among CD4+ T cells. In the 0.1-3.0 mg/kg groups, partial responders had among the lowest normalized peripheral clonal expansion, particularly in CD8+ T cells.

From the germline V gene, CDR1 is SGHDN and CDR2 is FVKESK. Inclusive of the bounding cysteine and phenylalanine, the CDR3 is 16 residues long. Only the CDR3 DNA stays, 48 bases, in frame from base 1. For this chain, trimming is 4 bases at the V end and 3 bases at the J end, and the number of junction bases without a gene match is 2. The sequence came from an adult with an advanced solid tumor such as melanoma, head and neck, liver or kidney cancer. The starting material was CD4+ or CD8+ T cells sorted from blood, obtained in a trial of the OX40 agonist ivuxolimab. This chain is built from TRBV14 and TRBJ2-5; TRBD2 matches 16 bases in the middle. The DNA sequence is TGTGCCAGCAGCCCCGGGACTAGCGGGGGGGAAGAGACCCAGTACTTC. Translation gives CASSPGTSGGEETQYF.